This section outlines one TCR beta chain sequence together with its context. Antigen specificity is unknown. The second PCR ran roughly 7 to 12 cycles with a sample-barcoded 5' primer and J-beta primers. Tags on each cDNA molecule came from a template-switch adaptor with 12 random nucleotides. MiXCR, applied by TCRdb to the 5' RACE reads, yields one record per CDR3 protein. The sample has under 1,100,000 distinct CDR3 sequences, around 25% seen once. This sample stems from a study of blood T cells in healthy people across ages. Study results and limitations: As naive T cell percentage varied, TCR beta diversity correlated strongly with it. PBMCs that were unsorted prevented a conclusive naive versus antigen-experienced comparison.

The sample was also reused in another study, on T cells of mothers and their children. In that study: Whatever RNA was extracted went entirely into cDNA synthesis, at about 1.5 ug per 15 ul.

The TCR sequence derives from a girl aged 2 to 9 in good health. The sample was blood.

The CDR3 DNA is TGTGCCAGCACCTTAGACAGGGAACTCAACACCATATATTTT. Encoded protein: CASTLDRELNTIYF. This chain joins TRBV28 and TRBJ1-3; 7 positions match TRBD1. Germline CDR1 and CDR2: MDHEN and SYDVKM. V shed 7 bases and J 7 bases; nucleotides not matched to a gene: 10. This CDR3 region has 14 residues.